Following are 25 T cell receptor beta chains from one sample sequenced in a study of blood T cell repertoires in COVID-19. Profiled with immunoSEQ multiplex PCR; TCRdb holds only in-frame clones, not every one. The table lists fewer than 250,000 clones, 90% of them singletons. Source material: PBMCs or T cells enriched from blood (not recorded which). The receptors come from a man aged 30 to 39 who had been exposed to COVID-19.

The CDR3, as DNA: TGTGCCATCAGTGGAGGGGAGGGGACTGAAGCTTTCTTT. Translation gives CAISGGEGTEAFF. The chain joins TRBV10-3 to TRBJ1-1; possible D gene TRBD1, 5 bases. CDR1 is ENHRY, CDR2 SYGVKD, per germline. The CDR3 loop spans 13 amino acids. The V end lost 4 bases, the J end lost 5 bases, and 11 bases lay between the germline ends.

V is TRBV25-1 and J is TRBJ2-7; TRBD2 matches at 14 bases. The V gene end was trimmed by 10 bases and the J gene end by 4 bases; junction bases not matched to a gene: 6. This CDR3 is built from 14 residues. Germline CDR1 MGHDK, CDR2 SYGVNS. CDR3 residues: CATRLAGGIYEQYF. The DNA for the CDR3 is TGTGCCACCCGACTAGCGGGGGGGATTTACGAGCAGTACTTC.

CDR3 in DNA: TGTGCCAGCAGCCCCGACGGAGGCTCTGGAAACACCATATATTTT. Protein sequence: CASSPDGGSGNTIYF. The J gene is TRBJ1-3, the V gene TRBV7-2; D unresolved. Germline loops: CDR1 SGHTA, CDR2 FQGNSA. The CDR3 contains 15 residues. Trimming stripped 5 bases from V and 0 bases from J, with 11 bases between.

The chain employs TRBV19 and TRBJ2-1; unclear D gene. Trimming left V 7 bases short and J 6 bases short, with 13 bases between. Germline CDR1 LNHDA, CDR2 SQIVND (reference sequence). The CDR3 consists of 13 residues. CDR3 nucleotide sequence: TGTGCCAGTAATGCCTTCGGTCGCAATGAGCAGTTCTTC. Its translation is CASNAFGRNEQFF.

This sequence joins TRBV19 and TRBJ1-3; the D gene is possibly TRBD1 (6 bases). Deletions cut 6 bases from V and 0 bases from J, with 12 bases between. This CDR3 is 15 amino acids long. Germline CDR1 and CDR2: LNHDA and SQIVND (reference sequence). Written as DNA, the CDR3 is TGTGCCAGTAGGTTGGGGGCGACCTCTGGAAACACCATATATTTT. Its protein is CASRLGATSGNTIYF.

This chain links TRBV19 with TRBJ1-4; D might be TRBD1 (5 bases). Trimming left V 5 bases short and J 8 bases short, with 15 bases between. CDR3 length: 14 amino acids. Germline CDR1 reads LNHDA; CDR2 reads SQIVND (reference sequence). The CDR3 is CASSPDGGAEKLFF. DNA for the CDR3: TGTGCCAGTAGTCCAGACGGAGGGGCGGAAAAACTGTTTTTT.

This clone was detected a few times. The chain links TRBV7-9 to TRBJ1-6; D possibly corresponds to TRBD1 (5 bases). Germline CDR1 reads SEHNR; CDR2 reads FQNEAQ (reference sequence). The CDR3 has 16 amino acids. V was pared by 5 bases and J by 7 bases, with 18 bases between. CDR3 bases: TGTGCCAGCAGCCCGAAAGGCGGGGGACCGAATTCACCCCTCCACTTT. Protein product: CASSPKGGGPNSPLHF.

The gene calls are TRBV6-6 and TRBJ1-5, with D unclear. The V gene lost 5 bases and the J gene lost 4 bases, with 21 bases spanning the gap. Germline V CDR1 and CDR2: MNHNY, SVGAGI (reference sequence). The CDR3 runs to 17 residues. The CDR3 reads CASSQAWRNGVNQPQHF. The DNA of the CDR3 is TGTGCCAGCAGTCAGGCGTGGAGGAACGGGGTTAATCAGCCCCAGCATTTT.

This clone appeared once. The V call is TRBV15, the J call TRBJ1-3, with TRBD1 as a possible D gene (5 bases). The CDR3 spans 18 residues. Looked up from germline, CDR1 is LNHNV and CDR2 is YYDKDF (reference sequence). V lost 0 bases to trimming and J lost 2 bases, with 17 bases between them. CDR3 bases: TGTGCCACCAGCAGAGATCTTGGGCAGGGAGGTACTGGAAACACCATATATTTT. Its protein product is CATSRDLGQGGTGNTIYF.

The gene calls are TRBV3-1 (or the pseudogene TRBV3-2) and TRBJ1-6; TRBD1 agrees at 12 bases. This CDR3 spans 14 amino acids. Germline V gene sequence: CDR1 LGHDT, CDR2 YNNKEL (reference sequence). After removal of 5 bases from V and 10 bases from J, the junction contained 3 bases not matched to a gene. CDR3 bases: TGTGCCAGCAGCTCGGGACAGGGGGCATCACCCCTCCACTTT. It translates to CASSSGQGASPLHF.

V gene TRBV10-2 combines with J gene TRBJ1-5, with D uncertain. The CDR3 is 13 amino acids. Germline V gene sequence: CDR1 WSHSY, CDR2 SAAADI. The V gene lost 5 bases and the J gene lost 7 bases, with 12 bases spanning the gap. CDR3 sequence: CASSKEGVQPQHF. The CDR3 DNA follows: TGCGCCAGCAGTAAGGAGGGTGTGCAGCCCCAGCATTTT.

J is TRBJ2-7 and V is TRBV11-2; 7 nucleotides align to TRBD2. The CDR3 totals 14 residues. Germline loops: CDR1 SGHAT, CDR2 FQNNGV. Unmatched junction bases numbered 4, after V lost 4 bases and J lost 1 base. This chain's CDR3 is CASSSKAGSYEQYF. The CDR3 DNA reads TGTGCCAGCAGCTCAAAAGCGGGGTCCTACGAGCAGTACTTC.

This chain connects TRBV12-3 or TRBV12-4 to TRBJ1-5; D not certain. Trimming took 8 bases from V and 6 from J, leaving 11 bases between them. The CDR3 loop spans 12 amino acids. The CDR3: CASGGWRQPQHF. CDR3 sequence (DNA): TGTGCCAGCGGAGGGTGGCGTCAGCCCCAGCATTTT.

V gene TRBV19 combines with J gene TRBJ1-1, with D unclear. The V end lost 3 bases, the J end lost 8 bases, and 13 bases lay between the germline ends. Germline V gives CDR1 LNHDA, CDR2 SQIVND (reference sequence). The CDR3 runs 13 residues. CDR3 sequence reads: CASSIGENTEAFF. CDR3 bases: TGTGCCAGTAGTATTGGGGAGAATACGGAAGCTTTCTTT.

The V and J genes are TRBV11-2 and TRBJ1-2, with a weak D call TRBD1 (6 bases). The CDR3 runs 14 residues. Germline CDR1 is SGHAT and CDR2 is FQNNGV. Trimming removed 5 bases at V and 5 bases at J, with 15 bases between. The CDR3 region has the DNA TGTGCCAGCAGCCAGACGACAGGAGAATATGGCTACACCTTC. This translates into CASSQTTGEYGYTF.

This clone was recorded only once. The rearrangement uses TRBV6-6 and TRBJ1-2, with 8 bases fitting TRBD1. Looked up from germline, CDR1 is MNHNY and CDR2 is SVGAGI (reference sequence). The junction had 1 base not matched to a gene; V was cut back by 4 bases and J by 3 bases. This CDR3 is 13 amino acids long. The CDR3, as DNA: TGTGCCAGCAGTTTACAGGGGGACTATGGCTACACCTTC. Its protein product is CASSLQGDYGYTF.

This clone appeared a single time. This rearrangement joins TRBV19 to TRBJ1-6; no clear D gene. The CDR3 contains 14 residues. V was trimmed by 1 base and J by 11 bases, leaving 12 bases between them. CDR1 and CDR2 (germline): LNHDA, SQIVND (reference sequence). CDR3 nucleotides: TGTGCCAGTAGTATAGCACTCTCCAGGCCACCCCTCCACTTT. Translating it yields CASSIALSRPPLHF.

The genes are TRBV30 and TRBJ2-2, with 9 positions matching TRBD1. Unmatched junction bases numbered 7, after V lost 1 base and J lost 7 bases. The CDR3 has 15 amino acids. Germline V gives CDR1 GTSNPN, CDR2 SVGIG (reference sequence). CDR3 in amino acids: CAWSALTGGGGELFF. Here the CDR3 DNA reads TGTGCCTGGAGTGCCCTGACAGGGGGTGGCGGGGAGCTGTTTTTT.

The J gene is TRBJ2-1, the V gene TRBV3-1 (or the pseudogene TRBV3-2); 9 bases are a match to TRBD1. Germline assignment: CDR1 LGHDT and CDR2 YNNKEL (reference sequence). The CDR3 runs 16 residues. V dropped 0 bases and J dropped 4; count of bases not matched to a gene: 4. In DNA form, the CDR3 reads TGTGCCAGCAGCCAAGATGAAGGACAGGGGTACAATGAGCAGTTCTTC. Its translation is CASSQDEGQGYNEQFF.

V gene TRBV4-1 combines with J gene TRBJ1-3; D is ambiguous. Trimming pared 4 bases from V and 0 bases from J, leaving 10 bases between. The CDR3 extends over 15 amino acids. Per germline, CDR1 MGHRA and CDR2 YSYEKL. CDR3 in amino acids: CASSRLGSSGNTIYF. DNA of the CDR3: TGCGCCAGCAGCCGACTTGGGAGCTCTGGAAACACCATATATTTT.

The chain combines TRBV30 with TRBJ2-7; 8 nucleotides match TRBD1. CDR3 length: 14 residues. CDR1 GTSNPN and CDR2 SVGIG come from the germline V gene (reference sequence). J was trimmed by 2 bases and V by 0 bases; bases with no gene match: 3. CDR3 sequence reads: CAWSVDRGAYEQYF. CDR3 in DNA: TGTGCCTGGAGTGTTGACAGGGGAGCCTACGAGCAGTACTTC. The whole variable domain, filled in from reference TRBV30 and TRBJ2-7, reads SQTIHQWPATLVQPVGSPLSLECTVEGTSNPNLYWYRQAAGRGLQLLFYSVGIGQISSEVPQNLSASRPQDRQFILSSKKLLLSDSGFYLCAWSVDRGAYEQYFGPGTRLTVT.

This clone has more than one count but fewer than ten. The chain links TRBV5-6 to TRBJ1-1; 10 positions agree with TRBD1. V was pared by 4 bases and J by 0 bases, with 6 bases of the junction left unmatched. From germline, CDR1 is SGHDT and CDR2 YYEEEE. The CDR3 spans 16 residues. The CDR3 reads CASSIRDRGMNTEAFF. CDR3 coding DNA: TGTGCCAGCAGCATCCGGGACAGGGGCATGAACACTGAAGCTTTCTTT.

This clone was seen once. The chain recombines TRBV7-6 with TRBJ2-5, with D tentatively TRBD2 (5 bases). The ends were cut back, 5 bases at V and 4 bases at J, with 17 bases in the middle. CDR3 length: 15 residues. Germline values: CDR1 SGHVS, CDR2 FNYEAQ. In nucleotides, the CDR3 is TGTGCCAGCAGCCCACGGCCCCTAGGGAGAGAGACCCAGTACTTC. It encodes CASSPRPLGRETQYF. Drawing the rest from reference TRBV7-6 and TRBJ2-5, the complete variable domain is GAGVSQSPRYKVTKRGQDVALRCDPISGHVSLYWYRQALGQGPEFLTYFNYEAQQDKSGLPNDRFSAERPEGSISTLTIQRTEQRDSAMYRCASSPRPLGRETQYFGPGTRLLVL.

The chain is built from TRBV6-5 and TRBJ2-7; possibly TRBD1 for D (5 bases). V was cut by 0 bases and J by 3 bases, with 12 bases left in between. This CDR3 has 15 residues. Germline CDR1 is MNHEY and CDR2 is SVGAGI. The CDR3: CASSYSSGIFYEQYF. The CDR3 bases are TGTGCCAGCAGTTACTCGTCAGGGATTTTCTACGAGCAGTACTTC.

V gene TRBV4-3 combines with J gene TRBJ1-1, with D unclear. V was shortened by 0 bases and J by 1 base, with 9 bases between the two germline ends. Germline CDR1 is LGHNA and CDR2 is YSLEER. The CDR3 sequence is 15 residues long. The CDR3 loop reads CASSQDKEANTEAFF. The CDR3 nucleotides read TGCGCCAGCAGCCAAGATAAGGAGGCGAACACTGAAGCTTTCTTT.